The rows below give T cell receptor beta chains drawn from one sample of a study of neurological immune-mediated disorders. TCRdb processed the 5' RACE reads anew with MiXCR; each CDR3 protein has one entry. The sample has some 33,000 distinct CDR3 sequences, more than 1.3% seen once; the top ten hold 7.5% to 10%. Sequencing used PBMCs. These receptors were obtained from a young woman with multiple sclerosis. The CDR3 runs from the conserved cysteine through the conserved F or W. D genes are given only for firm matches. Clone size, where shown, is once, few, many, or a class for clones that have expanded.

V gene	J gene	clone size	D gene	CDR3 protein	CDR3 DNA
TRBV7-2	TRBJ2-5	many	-	CASIPRGGTEETQYF	TGTGCCAGCATCCCCCGAGGAGGGACCGAAGAGACCCAGTACTTC
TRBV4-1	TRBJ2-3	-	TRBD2	CASSQRTSGTSTDTQYF	TGCGCCAGCAGCCAGCGGACTAGCGGGACTAGCACAGATACGCAGTATTTT
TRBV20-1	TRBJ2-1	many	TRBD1	CSAPDRIGYDEQFF	TGCAGTGCCCCGGACAGGATCGGGTACGATGAGCAGTTCTTC
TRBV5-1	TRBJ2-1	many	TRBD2	CASDPGGLGYNEQFF	TGCGCCAGTGACCCGGGGGGGTTAGGCTACAATGAGCAGTTCTTC
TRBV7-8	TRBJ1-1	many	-	CASSLVDEFEAFF	TGTGCCAGCAGCTTAGTGGATGAGTTTGAAGCTTTCTTT
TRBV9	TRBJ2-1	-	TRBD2	CASSVGGGYNAQFF	TGTGCCAGCAGCGTAGGCGGGGGGTACAATGCGCAGTTCTTC
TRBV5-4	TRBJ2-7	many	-	CASSLVGYYEQYF	TGTGCCAGCAGCTTGGTGGGTTACTACGAGCAGTACTTC
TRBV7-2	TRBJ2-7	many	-	CASSREAGARQYF	TGTGCCAGCAGCCGAGAAGCGGGTGCCCGGCAGTACTTC
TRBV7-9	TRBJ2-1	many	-	CASSAPGNEQFF	TGTGCCAGCAGCGCACCAGGGAATGAGCAGTTCTTC
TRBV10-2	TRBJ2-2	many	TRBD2	CASRTSGGGTGELFF	TGCGCCAGCAGGACTAGCGGGGGAGGTACCGGGGAGCTGTTTTTT
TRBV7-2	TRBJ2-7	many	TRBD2	CASSLWTSRTGSYYEQYF	TGTGCCAGCAGCTTGTGGACTAGTCGGACGGGTTCCTACTACGAGCAGTACTTC
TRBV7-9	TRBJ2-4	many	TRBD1	CASSVGQGNIQYF	TGTGCCAGCAGCGTGGGACAGGGGAACATTCAGTACTTC
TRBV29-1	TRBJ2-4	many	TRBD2	CSAMTSGGHIQYF	TGCAGCGCTATGACTAGCGGGGGACACATTCAGTACTTC
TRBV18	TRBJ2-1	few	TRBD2	CASSSAGGYNEQFF	TGTGCCAGCTCAAGTGCGGGGGGTTACAATGAGCAGTTCTTC
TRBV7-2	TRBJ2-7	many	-	CASSFKWGLGEQYF	TGTGCCAGCAGCTTTAAGTGGGGGCTCGGGGAGCAGTACTTC
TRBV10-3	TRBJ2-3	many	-	CAIGPRGLTDTQYF	TGTGCCATCGGCCCCAGGGGTTTGACTGATACGCAGTATTTT
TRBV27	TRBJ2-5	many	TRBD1	CASRTGGEEETQYF	TGTGCCAGCAGAACAGGGGGCGAGGAAGAGACCCAGTACTTC
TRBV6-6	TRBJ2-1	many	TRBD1	CASSDRGSSYNEQFF	TGTGCCAGCAGTGACAGGGGCTCCTCCTACAATGAGCAGTTCTTC
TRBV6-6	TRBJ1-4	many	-	CASSYNTVSVFF	TGTGCCAGCAGTTATAACACGGTCTCGGTGTTTTTT
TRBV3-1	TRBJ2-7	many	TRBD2	CASSQRGAYEQYF	TGTGCCAGCAGCCAGCGGGGGGCGTACGAGCAGTACTTC
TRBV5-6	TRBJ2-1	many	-	CASSSRGTLPDNEQFF	TGTGCCAGCAGCTCCCGCGGGACTTTACCCGACAATGAGCAGTTCTTC
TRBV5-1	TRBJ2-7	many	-	CASSSRTANYEQYF	TGCGCCAGCAGTTCGCGGACAGCGAACTACGAGCAGTACTTC
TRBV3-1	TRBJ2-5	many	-	CASGRSVTQETQYF	TGTGCCAGCGGGCGGAGCGTTACCCAAGAGACCCAGTACTTC
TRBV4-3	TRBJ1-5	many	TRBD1	CASSQGTGGNQPQHF	TGCGCCAGCAGCCAAGGGACAGGGGGCAATCAGCCCCAGCATTTT
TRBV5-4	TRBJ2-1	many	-	CASSPRGNPRNEQFF	TGTGCCAGCAGCCCCCGGGGGAACCCTCGGAATGAGCAGTTCTTC
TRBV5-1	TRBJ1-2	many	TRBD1	CASSLGQGSRGYTF	TGCGCCAGCAGCTTGGGACAGGGGTCTCGTGGCTACACCTTC
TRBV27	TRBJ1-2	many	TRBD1	CASRRAQDRGNYGYTF	TGTGCCAGCAGGCGCGCCCAGGACAGGGGGAACTATGGCTACACCTTC
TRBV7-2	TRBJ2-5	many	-	CASRGLVGETQYF	TGTGCCAGCAGGGGGCTCGTTGGAGAGACCCAGTACTTC
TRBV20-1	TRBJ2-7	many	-	CSASGGSLSLSYEQYF	TGCAGTGCTAGCGGAGGATCCCTTTCCCTATCCTACGAGCAGTACTTC
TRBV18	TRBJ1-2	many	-	CASSPPTGSYGYTF	TGTGCCAGCTCACCACCCACAGGTAGCTATGGCTACACCTTC
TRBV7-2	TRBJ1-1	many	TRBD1	CASSFLGTGNTEAFF	TGTGCCAGCAGCTTTCTCGGGACAGGGAACACTGAAGCTTTCTTT
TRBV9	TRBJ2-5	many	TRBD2	CASSVLSGGQETQYF	TGTGCCAGCAGCGTCCTCAGCGGGGGCCAAGAGACCCAGTACTTC
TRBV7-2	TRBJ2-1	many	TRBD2	CASSGLAGEYNEQFF	TGTGCCAGCAGCGGACTAGCGGGAGAGTACAATGAGCAGTTCTTC
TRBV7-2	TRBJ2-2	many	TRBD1	CASSSTLGQGTGELFF	TGTGCCAGCAGCTCCACTCTGGGACAGGGAACCGGGGAGCTGTTTTTT
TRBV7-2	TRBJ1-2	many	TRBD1	CASSRTGRYGYTF	TGTGCCAGCAGCCGGACAGGTCGCTATGGCTACACCTTC
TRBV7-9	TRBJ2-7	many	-	CASSPKGPYEQYF	TGTGCCAGCAGCCCCAAAGGCCCCTACGAGCAGTACTTC
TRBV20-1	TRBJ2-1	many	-	CSASKSGVKGNEQFF	TGCAGTGCTAGTAAAAGCGGTGTTAAAGGCAATGAGCAGTTCTTC
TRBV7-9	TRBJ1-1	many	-	CASSLRGSVAEAFF	TGTGCCAGCAGCTTAAGGGGCAGTGTGGCTGAAGCTTTCTTT
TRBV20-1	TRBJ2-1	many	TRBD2	CSASTSGVNEQFF	TGCAGTGCTAGCACTAGCGGGGTCAATGAGCAGTTCTTC
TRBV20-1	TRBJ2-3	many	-	CSAGLSTDTQYF	TGCAGTGCTGGACTGTCCACAGATACGCAGTATTTT
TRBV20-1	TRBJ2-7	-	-	CSAKAASFGTEQYF	TGCAGTGCTAAAGCAGCCTCCTTTGGGACCGAGCAGTACTTC
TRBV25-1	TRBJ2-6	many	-	CASSEVAGANVLTF	TGTGCCAGCAGTGAAGTAGCCGGGGCCAACGTCCTGACTTTC
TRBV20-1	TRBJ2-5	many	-	CSASNRPGHETQYF	TGCAGTGCTAGTAACAGGCCAGGCCATGAGACCCAGTACTTC
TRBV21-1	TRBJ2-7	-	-	CASSETPPYYEQYF	TGTGCCAGCAGCGAGACACCTCCTTACTACGAGCAGTACTTC
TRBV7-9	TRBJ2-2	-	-	CASSFWLTNTGALFF	TGTGCCAGCAGCTTCTGGCTTACGAACACCGGGGCGCTGTTTTTT
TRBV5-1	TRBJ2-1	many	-	CASKPGARNEQFF	TGCGCCAGCAAACCGGGGGCCCGCAATGAGCAGTTCTTC
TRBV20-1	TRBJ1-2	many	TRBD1	CSARDDRVYGYTF	TGCAGTGCTAGAGACGACAGGGTCTATGGCTACACCTTC
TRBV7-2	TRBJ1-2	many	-	CASSPYTPVGGYTF	TGTGCCAGCAGTCCCTATACTCCCGTGGGAGGCTACACCTTC